This T cell receptor beta chain was sequenced for a study of blood T cell repertoires in COVID-19. Sequencing used immunoSEQ multiplex PCR; TCRdb keeps in-frame clones, though not all of them. The repertoire holds about 150,000 clones, approximately 90% seen once, with roughly 2.9% in the top ten. Germline CDR1 and CDR2: KGHSH and LQKENI. This CDR3 has 12 amino acids. The germline V and J ends were trimmed by 0 bases and 6 bases, with 3 bases remaining between them. This chain uses TRBV18 with TRBJ2-1; D gene uncertain. The receptor comes from a man aged 55 to 69 with active or convalescent COVID-19. The sequenced sample was peripheral blood. CDR3 region: CASSPPSNEQFF. The CDR3, as DNA: TGTGCCAGCTCACCACCGAGCAATGAGCAGTTCTTC.